The present T cell receptor beta chain was sequenced within a study of blood T cells in healthy people across ages (dated by TCRdb to about 2015). For the study in its entirety: Template switching captured roughly one uniquely barcoded TCR beta cDNA molecule per two T cells in model experiments. Donors of different ages were randomly distributed across sequencing lanes to avoid experimental bias. Age-related changes in TCR beta repertoire diversity were measured in the study by deep sequencing normalized with unique cDNA molecular identifiers. The donors were split into four age groups: young (average roughly 15 years), middle-aged (39), aged (62) and long-lived (roughly 86). The study analyzed two additional independent replicas of 1 million unique cDNA reads from the same blood draw for two donors, one aged 18 to 30 and one aged 80 or older. Overall study results and their limits: Compared with the aged group, the long-lived group had more naive CD4+ T cells, fewer expanded clones and increased TCR diversity, a pattern suggesting age selection. Because the CMV infection status of the donors was unknown, age-related changes in expanded clonotypes may potentially have been confounded. A strong correlation was found between observed TCR beta diversity and the percentage of naive T cells measured by flow cytometry. As age increased, observed TCR beta diversity per million T cells dropped in a roughly linear way, and a significant reduction was already evident by age 40. Bulk unsorted PBMC profiling prevented conclusive comparison of naive and antigen-experienced compartments. Total diversity estimates from one million sequenced T cells were considered lower bounds and underestimates.

In regard to this clonotype: The antigen it binds to is not known. No base qualities exist here, and no much larger clone lies one base off it.

The receptor library was made with 5' RACE. The sample was run on an Illumina HiSeq 2500. The second PCR ran for roughly 7 to 11 cycles and used a J-beta primer mix along with a sample-barcoded 5' primer. A template-switch 5' adaptor carrying 12 random nucleotides introduced a unique molecular identifier onto each TCR beta cDNA molecule. Each sample yielded at least 2.5 million CDR3-containing paired-end reads. First-strand cDNA synthesis was performed from all RNA using the Mint cDNA synthesis kit, with priming by a TRBC-specific oligonucleotide. Following uracil-DNA glycosylase treatment, a first 18-cycle PCR with universal primers M1SS and BC2_uni_R was performed on all cDNA. The original methods were these. For normalization, 1 million high-quality reads, each with a distinct molecular identifier, were randomly selected from each sample. Reads with shared molecular identifiers were discarded instead of being binned into consensus sequences. CDR3 identification, clonotype clustering and error correction used MiTCR with a Q25 quality threshold and the strictest error-elimination algorithm. A nonparametric unseen species model with Euler transformation was used to estimate a lower bound on total TCR beta diversity. TCRdb ran its own pipeline on the public reads, namely fastp trimming at Q25 and MiXCR clone calling, and kept in-frame beta chains. Identical CDR3 proteins give one entry, which carries the most common genes and DNA. The V and J calls shown here were made by TCRdb, not taken from the authors' results. Across this sample there are over a million distinct CDR3 sequences, with 40% to 50% seen only once. The top ten clones comprise approximately 17% of the sample.

The donors were roughly 39 Caucasian individuals from Russia, aged about 6 to 95 years, who were systemically healthy. Each donor gave 8 to 10 milliliters of peripheral blood, drawn into EDTA-treated Vacutainer tubes. Ficoll-Paque density-gradient centrifugation was used to isolate PBMCs, with at least 7 million per sample. Trizol reagent was used to extract total RNA from PBMCs, with at least 6 micrograms per sample. Naive CD45RAhigh/CD27high T cell percentages were measured by flow cytometry on a PBMC aliquot from every donor. The clonotype originates from a woman aged 55-70 years in good health. Sequencing used blood.

In nucleotides, the sequence is TGCGCCAGCAGACTTCATAGCAATCAGCCCCAGCATTTT. Its protein is CASRLHSNQPQHF. This sequence uses TRBV5-1 and TRBJ1-5; the D gene lacks a confident call. V gives up 5 bases and J gives up 0 bases, and the segment between their germline ends measures 6 bases. The CDR3 covers 13 residues, taking in both the cysteine and the phenylalanine. Left in the record is the CDR3 DNA by itself, 39 bases read in frame from the first base. CDR1 is given as SGHRS and CDR2 as YFSETQ, both from the germline V gene.